The entry below gives a single T cell receptor beta chain sequence along with its context. The record originates from a study of blood T cell repertoires in COVID-19. CDR1 and CDR2 from the germline V gene are MNHEY and SVGAGI. This CDR3 has 15 residues. J lost 5 bases, V lost 5 bases, and 6 bases had no gene match. Repertoires were generated with immunoSEQ multiplex PCR, while TCRdb's copy carries only in-frame clones and drops some. The data contain hundreds of thousands of clones, around 88% of them singletons. The sequence came from a man aged 35 to 55 who had recovered from COVID-19. The chain links TRBV6-5 to TRBJ2-1; 10 positions match TRBD2. Sequenced material: PBMCs or T cells enriched from blood (not recorded which). CDR3 nucleotide sequence: TGTGCCAGCAGTATCTCAGCGGGGGGGCACAATGAGCAGTTCTTC. This codes for CASSISAGGHNEQFF.